The 3 T cell receptor beta chains reported below all come from one sample, sequenced in a study of blood T cell repertoires in COVID-19. Clones were read by immunoSEQ multiplex PCR, and TCRdb kept only the in-frame ones, dropping some. This sample yields 450,000 to 500,000 clones, of which 80% to 90% are seen a single time; more than 7.5% belongs to the top ten. Sequences were obtained from PBMCs or T cells enriched from blood (not recorded which). Receptor source: a woman aged 55-70 years who had recovered from COVID-19.

The chain carries TRBV5-1 and TRBJ2-3, with TRBD1 as a possible D gene (6 bases). V was cut by 4 bases and J by 0 bases, with 18 bases left in between. The length of the CDR3 is 17 residues. Germline V gives CDR1 SGHRS, CDR2 YFSETQ. The CDR3 is CASSPNAQGRSTDTQYF. CDR3 DNA sequence: TGCGCCAGCAGCCCGAATGCACAGGGAAGGAGCACAGATACGCAGTATTTT.

The chain combines TRBV9 with TRBJ2-1, with D perhaps matching TRBD1 (8 bases). The CDR3 spans 13 residues. Germline V gene data show CDR1 as SGDLS and CDR2 as YYNGEE. Trimming left V 4 bases short and J 9 bases short, with 14 bases between. The CDR3 spells CASSQTGGGEQFF. CDR3 nucleotides: TGTGCCAGCAGCCAAACAGGGGGGGGTGAGCAGTTCTTC. The full variable domain, in which reference TRBV9 and TRBJ2-1 provide the parts outside the CDR3, is DSGVTQTPKHLITATGQRVTLRCSPRSGDLSVYWYQQSLDQGLQFLIQYYNGEERAKGNILERFSAQQFPDLHSELNLSSLELGDSALYFCASSQTGGGEQFFGPGTRLTVL.

The J gene is TRBJ1-3, the V gene TRBV9, with 8 bases aligning to TRBD1. Trimming took 1 base from V and 2 from J; bases not matched to a gene: 5. The CDR3 length is 16 residues. Germline V gives CDR1 SGDLS, CDR2 YYNGEE. The CDR3 region is CASSVQGAEAGNTIYF. In DNA, the CDR3 is TGTGCCAGCAGCGTACAGGGGGCGGAAGCTGGAAACACCATATATTTT.